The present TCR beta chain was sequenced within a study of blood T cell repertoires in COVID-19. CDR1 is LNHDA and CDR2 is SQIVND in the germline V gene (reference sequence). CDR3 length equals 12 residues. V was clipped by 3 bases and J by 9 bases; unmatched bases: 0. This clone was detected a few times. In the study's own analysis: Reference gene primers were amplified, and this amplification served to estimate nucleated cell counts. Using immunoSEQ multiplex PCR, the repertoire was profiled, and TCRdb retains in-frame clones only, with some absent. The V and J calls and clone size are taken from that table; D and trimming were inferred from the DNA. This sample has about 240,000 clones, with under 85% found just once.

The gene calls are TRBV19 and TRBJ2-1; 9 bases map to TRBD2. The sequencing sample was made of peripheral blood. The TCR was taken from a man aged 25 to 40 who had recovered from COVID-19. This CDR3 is CASSMTSGEQFF. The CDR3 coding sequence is TGTGCCAGTAGTATGACTAGCGGTGAGCAGTTCTTC. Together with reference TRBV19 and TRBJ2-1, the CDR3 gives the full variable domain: DGGITQSPKYLFRKEGQNVTLSCEQNLNHDAMYWYRQDPGQGLRLIYYSQIVNDFQKGDIAEGYSVSREKKESFPLTVTSAQKNPTAFYLCASSMTSGEQFFGPGTRLTVL.